The clone carrying this T cell receptor beta chain was counted only a few times. The J segment lost 2 bases and the V segment lost 4 bases, leaving 5 bases of the junction unmatched. The germline V gene encodes CDR1 KGHSH and CDR2 LQKENI. The CDR3 runs to 14 residues. The sample originates from a study of T cell responses to AZD1222 COVID-19 vaccine. Sequenced by immunoSEQ multiplex PCR; TCRdb stores in-frame clones only, minus some. Altogether tens of thousands of clones are present, roughly three quarters being singletons, with the ten largest covering approximately 22%. The V call is TRBV18, the J call TRBJ2-7; 7 nucleotides match TRBD2. Specimen: peripheral blood, collected on day 0 of MenACWY control vaccination. This clonotype originated in an adult in good health. The CDR3 region is CASSLRAGTYEQYF. CDR3 coding DNA: TGTGCCAGCTCACTCCGAGCGGGAACCTACGAGCAGTACTTC.